The 29 T cell receptor beta chains given below trace back to one sample, sequenced in a study of blood T cell repertoires in COVID-19. Some clones are missing from TCRdb's copy, which holds only in-frame ones; the method was immunoSEQ multiplex PCR. The sample holds 38,000 or so clones; around four fifths are singletons and the top ten take about 40%. The sequenced sample was peripheral blood. These receptors were taken from a human donor in a cohort sampled during active or convalescent COVID-19. The donor label of this sample is uncertain.

The chain combines TRBV2 with TRBJ2-7; TRBD1 aligns across 7 bases. Losses at the gene ends were 3 bases for V and 3 bases for J; bases not matched to a gene: 2. The CDR3 has 13 amino acids. CDR1 is SNHLY and CDR2 is FYNNEI in the germline V gene. The CDR3 sequence is CASSETGIYEQYF. The CDR3 DNA is TGTGCCAGCAGTGAGACAGGGATCTACGAGCAGTACTTC.

This clone came up a few times. In nucleotides, the CDR3 is TGTGCCAGCAGCTCACCAACAGGGGCGCGAGAGCAGTACTTC. Its protein product is CASSSPTGAREQYF. The gene calls are TRBV5-5 and TRBJ2-7, with 7 bases aligning to TRBD1. The CDR3 sequence is 14 residues long. V dropped 3 bases and J dropped 7; count of bases not matched to a gene: 10. From germline, CDR1 is SGHKS and CDR2 YYEKEE (reference sequence). The full variable domain, completed using reference TRBV5-5 and TRBJ2-7, is DAGVTQSPTHLIKTRGQQVTLRCSPISGHKSVSWYQQVLGQGPQFIFQYYEKEERGRGNFPDRFSARQFPNYSSELNVNALLLGDSALYLCASSSPTGAREQYFGPGTRLTVT.

This clone was detected a few times. The rearrangement uses TRBV6-2 or TRBV6-3 and TRBJ2-7; tentatively, D is TRBD1 (5 bases). CDR3 size: 13 residues. Trimming took 4 bases from V and 5 from J, leaving 12 bases between them. Germline values: CDR1 MNHEY, CDR2 SVGEGT. The CDR3 sequence: CASSSRGPDEQYF. CDR3 DNA sequence: TGTGCCAGCAGTTCAAGGGGCCCCGACGAGCAGTACTTC.

The rearrangement joins TRBV25-1 to TRBJ1-6; TRBD1 matches at 7 bases. Trimming cost V 7 bases and J 7 bases; bases outside gene matches: 7. The germline gives CDR1 MGHDK, CDR2 SYGVNS. The CDR3 extends over 14 amino acids. This chain's CDR3 is CASNPGTVNSPLHF. The CDR3 region has the DNA TGTGCCAGCAACCCCGGGACAGTCAATTCACCCCTCCACTTT.

The chain joins TRBV6-2 or TRBV6-3 to TRBJ2-7, with 7 bases identical to TRBD1. The V gene's germline CDR1 is MNHEY and CDR2 SVGEGT. After removal of 2 bases from V and 0 bases from J, the junction contained 10 bases not matched to a gene. The CDR3 is made up of 17 amino acids. CDR3 protein: CASSYGTGTVSSYEQYF. The CDR3 coding sequence is TGTGCCAGCAGTTACGGGACCGGGACAGTCAGCTCCTACGAGCAGTACTTC.

The chain has TRBV5-6 and TRBJ2-1; 7 bases line up with TRBD2. CDR1 and CDR2 from the germline V gene are SGHDT and YYEEEE. The CDR3 extends over 15 amino acids. Losses at the gene ends were 3 bases for V and 2 bases for J; bases not matched to a gene: 5. The CDR3 reads CASSSPGGAYNEQFF. CDR3 bases: TGTGCCAGCAGCTCCCCGGGAGGCGCCTACAATGAGCAGTTCTTC.

The rearrangement uses TRBV4-3 and TRBJ2-7; 11 bases match TRBD2. Germline V gene data show CDR1 as LGHNA and CDR2 as YSLEER. The J segment lost 2 bases and the V segment lost 2 bases, leaving 2 bases of the junction unmatched. This CDR3 has 15 amino acids. DNA for the CDR3: TGCGCCAGCAGCCAAAGACTAGCGGGACCCTACGAGCAGTACTTC. Amino acid sequence: CASSQRLAGPYEQYF.

The chain is built from TRBV28 and TRBJ2-1; TRBD2 is a possible D gene (7 bases). The ends were cut back, 4 bases at V and 8 bases at J, with 33 bases in the middle. The CDR3 extends over 20 amino acids. Looked up from germline, CDR1 is MDHEN and CDR2 is SYDVKM. The CDR3, as DNA: TGTGCCAGCAGTTACCCCGGGACAAATTACCCCGGGACTAAGAGATATGAGCAGTTCTTC. Protein: CASSYPGTNYPGTKRYEQFF.

The chain joins TRBV25-1 to TRBJ2-3, with 9 nucleotides matching TRBD2. J gave up 3 bases and V 6 bases, and 7 bases lay outside the gene matches. CDR3 length: 15 residues. CDR1 MGHDK and CDR2 SYGVNS come from the germline V gene. The CDR3 is CASSLAGLRTDTQYF. DNA for the CDR3: TGTGCCAGCAGCCTAGCGGGACTGAGGACAGATACGCAGTATTTT. The complete variable domain, with remaining parts taken from reference TRBV25-1 and TRBJ2-3, reads EADIYQTPRYLVIGTGKKITLECSQTMGHDKMYWYQQDPGMELHLIHYSYGVNSTEKGDLSSESTVSRIRTEHFPLTLESARPSHTSQYLCASSLAGLRTDTQYFGPGTRLTVL.

The chain is built from TRBV4-1 and TRBJ2-5; 14 bases are a match to TRBD2. J lost 5 bases, V lost 3 bases, and 5 bases had no gene match. There are 16 residues in the CDR3. Germline values: CDR1 MGHRA, CDR2 YSYEKL. The CDR3 region has the DNA TGCGCCAGCAGCCAGATGGGACTAGCGGGGGAGGAGACCCAGTACTTC. Translation: CASSQMGLAGEETQYF.

The rearrangement uses TRBV24-1 and TRBJ1-2, with D unresolved. The CDR3 has 12 residues. Germline lookup yields CDR1 KGHDR and CDR2 SFDVKD. V was shortened by 7 bases and J by 2 bases, with 7 bases between the two germline ends. CDR3 loop: CATSTENYGYTF. In nucleotides, the CDR3 is TGTGCCACCAGCACAGAGAACTATGGCTACACCTTC.

V is TRBV14 and J is TRBJ2-4, with D possibly matching TRBD2 (7 bases). Germline-derived CDR1 and CDR2 are SGHDN and FVKESK. The CDR3 loop spans 19 amino acids. Between the trimmed V and J ends, which lost 4 bases and 3 bases, there was a span of 25 bases. The CDR3: CASSPGPTRGGRGKNIQYF. DNA of the CDR3: TGTGCCAGCAGCCCTGGACCCACTAGGGGGGGCCGGGGCAAAAACATTCAGTACTTC.

The chain has TRBV6-6 and TRBJ2-1; TRBD2 matches 11 bases. This CDR3 comprises 14 residues. V lost 5 bases to trimming and J lost 7 bases; unmatched junction nucleotides: 4. Germline V gives CDR1 MNHNY, CDR2 SVGAGI (reference sequence). In DNA, the CDR3 is TGTGCCAGCAGTACTAGCGGGGGTCGGAATGAGCAGTTCTTC. It yields the protein CASSTSGGRNEQFF.

V gene TRBV5-6 combines with J gene TRBJ2-5, with D possibly TRBD2 on 5 matching bases. Trimming shortened V by 1 base and J by 5 bases, and 12 bases separated the two germline ends. The CDR3 covers 14 residues. Germline assignment: CDR1 SGHDT and CDR2 YYEEEE. This chain's CDR3 is CASSLPGRGETQYF. The CDR3 coding sequence is TGTGCCAGCAGCTTGCCGGGCCGAGGGGAGACCCAGTACTTC. Full variable domain (missing parts from reference TRBV5-6 and TRBJ2-5): DAGVTQSPTHLIKTRGQQVTLRCSPKSGHDTVSWYQQALGQGPQFIFQYYEEEERQRGNFPDRFSGHQFPNYSSELNVNALLLGDSALYLCASSLPGRGETQYFGPGTRLLVL.

The chain employs TRBV30 and TRBJ1-2; D ambiguous. The CDR3 consists of 13 residues. From germline, CDR1 is GTSNPN and CDR2 SVGIG (reference sequence). The V end lost 1 base, the J end lost 4 bases, and 10 bases lay between the germline ends. Written as DNA, the CDR3 is TGTGCCTGGAGTGCAAGCGTCGTCTATGGCTACACCTTC. This translates into CAWSASVVYGYTF. Full variable domain (rest looked up from reference TRBV30 and TRBJ1-2): SQTIHQWPATLVQPVGSPLSLECTVEGTSNPNLYWYRQAAGRGLQLLFYSVGIGQISSEVPQNLSASRPQDRQFILSSKKLLLSDSGFYLCAWSASVVYGYTFGSGTRLTVV.

This chain joins TRBV7-2 and TRBJ1-2; 8 bases map to TRBD1. This CDR3 is built from 14 residues. J gave up 7 bases and V 4 bases, and 8 bases lay outside the gene matches. Germline V gene lookup returns CDR1 SGHTA and CDR2 FQGNSA. CDR3 nucleotides: TGTGCCAGCAGCTCCGCAGGGGGCGCCGGTGGCTACACCTTC. It codes for CASSSAGGAGGYTF.

CDR3 nucleotides: TGTGCCAGCAGCTTACGTGGGAATGCCAGGGGGTTGGAAAAACTGTTTTTT. Amino acids: CASSLRGNARGLEKLFF. V gene TRBV11-3 combines with J gene TRBJ1-4; 7 bases are a match to TRBD1. After removal of 2 bases from V and 8 bases from J, the junction contained 14 bases not matched to a gene. The CDR3 runs to 17 residues. Germline CDR1 reads SGHNT; CDR2 reads YENEEA.

V usage is TRBV6-2 or TRBV6-3 and J usage is TRBJ2-3, with D perhaps TRBD2 (5 bases). Germline values: CDR1 MNHEY, CDR2 SVGEGT. Between the trimmed V and J ends, which lost 2 bases and 1 base, there was a span of 10 bases. The CDR3 has 15 residues. This chain's CDR3 is CASSYLGSGTDTQYF. CDR3 DNA: TGTGCCAGCAGTTACCTAGGTAGCGGCACAGATACGCAGTATTTT.

This chain uses TRBV27 with TRBJ2-3, with 14 bases aligning to TRBD2. CDR1 and CDR2 (germline): MNHEY, SMNVEV (reference sequence). The trim removed 1 base at V and 4 bases at J, leaving 4 bases unmatched. The CDR3 runs to 17 residues. Here the CDR3 reads CASSLLGLAGVADTQYF. The CDR3 nucleotides read TGTGCCAGCAGTTTATTGGGACTAGCGGGAGTCGCAGATACGCAGTATTTT.

The gene calls are TRBV30 and TRBJ2-7; 12 bases are shared with TRBD2. Looked up from germline, CDR1 is GTSNPN and CDR2 is SVGIG (reference sequence). Germline trimming cut 4 bases from V and 4 bases from J; bases unmatched to any gene: 14. The CDR3 runs 17 residues. CDR3 in DNA: TGTGCCTGGACCCCCGGACTAGCGGGATCTAGTTTGTACGAGCAGTACTTC. Translating gives CAWTPGLAGSSLYEQYF.

The chain recombines TRBV19 with TRBJ1-1; 8 nucleotides align to TRBD1. Germline V gives CDR1 LNHDA, CDR2 SQIVND (reference sequence). V lost 6 bases and J lost 8; bases outside the gene matches: 8. The CDR3 covers 13 residues. The CDR3 DNA sequence: TGTGCCAGTAGATTAAACCGGGACAGGGAAGCTTTCTTT. This translates into CASRLNRDREAFF.

This clone was counted a few times. The V call is TRBV30, the J call TRBJ1-3, with D possibly TRBD1 on 5 matching bases. Trimming shortened V by 8 bases and J by 4 bases, and 18 bases separated the two germline ends. The CDR3 consists of 14 residues. The V gene's germline CDR1 is GTSNPN and CDR2 SVGIG (reference sequence). This CDR3 reads CAAPQGLGGNTIYF. CDR3 sequence (DNA): TGTGCCGCCCCTCAGGGCTTAGGCGGAAACACCATATATTTT.

The chain carries TRBV5-6 and TRBJ2-7; TRBD2 matches at 10 bases. V gave up 3 bases and J gave up 0 bases; unmatched junction bases: 6. This CDR3 has 16 residues. CDR1 and CDR2 (germline): SGHDT, YYEEEE. The CDR3 reads CASSSYVAGGSYEQYF. The CDR3 DNA reads as TGTGCCAGCAGCTCCTATGTAGCGGGAGGCTCCTACGAGCAGTACTTC.

CDR3 region: CASRDRGLSYEQYF. The DNA for the CDR3 is TGTGCCAGCAGAGACAGGGGGCTAAGCTACGAGCAGTACTTC. The gene calls are TRBV2 and TRBJ2-7; 10 bases agree with TRBD1. Trimming cost V 6 bases and J 3 bases; bases outside gene matches: 5. This CDR3 contains 14 residues. The V gene's germline CDR1 is SNHLY and CDR2 FYNNEI.

In DNA form, the CDR3 reads TGTGCCACCAGTGATATCGAGCGCGGGACAGATACGCAGTATTTT. Amino acid sequence: CATSDIERGTDTQYF. V is TRBV24-1 and J is TRBJ2-3, with D maybe TRBD2 (5 bases). Between the trimmed V and J ends, which lost 3 bases and 3 bases, there was a span of 12 bases. There are 15 residues in the CDR3. CDR1 and CDR2 from the germline V gene are KGHDR and SFDVKD.

As regards this clone: One end of the junction varies from germline; a read error may be responsible. The CDR3, as DNA: TGTGCCAGTAATATAGAACCTGGGGGAGGGGGTAATCAGCCCCAGCATTTT. As protein: CASNIEPGGGGNQPQHF. The chain joins TRBV19 to TRBJ1-5, with D possibly being TRBD1 (6 bases). The germline CDR1 and CDR2 sequences are LNHDA and SQIVND (reference sequence). The CDR3 has 17 amino acids.

This rearrangement joins TRBV29-1 to TRBJ1-2, with 11 bases matching TRBD1. V was clipped by 6 bases and J by 5 bases; unmatched bases: 5. CDR1 and CDR2 from the germline V gene are SQVTM and ANQGSEA. The CDR3 runs to 13 residues. The CDR3 coding sequence is TGCAGCGTGGACAGGGGGCGCGGATATGGCTACACCTTC. The encoded protein is CSVDRGRGYGYTF.

The chain is built from TRBV11-3 and TRBJ2-7; 11 bases match TRBD2. Germline V gene lookup returns CDR1 SGHNT and CDR2 YENEEA. The junction had 11 bases not matched to a gene; V was cut back by 0 bases and J by 7 bases. The CDR3 totals 17 residues. CDR3 region: CASSLDSRLAGKNEQYF. The CDR3 region has the DNA TGTGCCAGCAGCTTAGATTCTCGACTAGCGGGGAAGAATGAGCAGTACTTC.

V is TRBV19 and J is TRBJ2-1; 7 bases fit TRBD2. Trimming at V came to 5 bases and at J to 2 bases, leaving 6 bases not matched to a gene. The CDR3 sequence is 15 residues long. Germline V CDR1 and CDR2: LNHDA, SQIVND (reference sequence). This CDR3 is CASSLTSVTYNEQFF. The CDR3 nucleotides read TGTGCCAGTAGTCTTACTAGCGTAACCTACAATGAGCAGTTCTTC.